This is a list of T cell receptor beta chains from one sample in a study of Ad26.COV2.S vaccination and SARS-CoV-2 variants. The assay was immunoSEQ multiplex PCR, and TCRdb's table has in-frame clones only and misses some. Among roughly 700,000 clones listed, approximately 88% were seen once. This sample comprised peripheral blood, obtained in a trial of Ad26.COV2.S vaccine versus placebo. These receptor sequences come from a person between 18 and 60 years old who received the Ad26.COV2.S COVID-19 vaccine or a placebo. Each CDR3 is given with its conserved first and last residue. A D gene is named only where the DNA matches it firmly. Only some rows state a clone size, as once, few, many or a class for expanded clones.

v_gene	j_gene	abundance	d_gene	CDR3aa	CDR3nt
TRBV3-1/TRBV3-2	TRBJ1-2	NA	TRBD1	CASSQELGQGVQGYTF	TGTGCCAGCAGCCAAGAATTGGGACAGGGCGTGCAAGGCTACACCTTC
TRBV3-1/TRBV3-2	TRBJ2-3	few	TRBD2	CASSLAGYTDTQYF	TGTGCCAGCAGCCTAGCGGGATACACAGATACGCAGTATTTT
TRBV5-6	TRBJ2-4	NA	TRBD1	CASSPDRGVRNIQYF	TGTGCCAGCAGTCCCGACAGGGGAGTTCGCAACATTCAGTACTTC
TRBV20-1	TRBJ1-6	once	NA	CSAGGNSPLHF	TGCAGTGCCGGTGGGAATTCACCCCTCCACTTT
TRBV7-2	TRBJ1-5	NA	NA	CASSLVNGGEQPQHF	TGTGCCAGCAGCTTAGTTAACGGGGGCGAGCAGCCCCAGCATTTT
TRBV11-2	TRBJ2-1	few	TRBD2	CASSLGLAGVDEQFF	TGTGCCAGCAGCTTAGGTCTAGCGGGAGTGGATGAGCAGTTCTTC
TRBV20-1	TRBJ1-1	NA	NA	CSASVQGGEAFF	TGCAGTGCTAGTGTACAGGGAGGTGAAGCTTTCTTT
TRBV7-2	TRBJ1-5	NA	TRBD1	CASSLVQGLGQPQHF	TGTGCCAGCAGCTTAGTACAGGGGTTGGGTCAGCCCCAGCATTTT
TRBV4-3	TRBJ2-7	once	TRBD1	CASSQIGTEVYEQYF	TGCGCCAGCAGCCAAATCGGGACAGAAGTCTACGAGCAGTACTTC
TRBV3-1/TRBV3-2	TRBJ2-7	NA	TRBD2	CASSQSSGRAYEQYF	TGTGCCAGCAGCCAAAGTAGCGGGCGGGCCTACGAGCAGTACTTC
TRBV7-2	TRBJ1-3	NA	NA	CASATWVAGNTIYF	TGTGCCAGCGCTACCTGGGTTGCTGGAAACACCATATATTTT
TRBV5-5	TRBJ2-7	NA	TRBD1	CASSTDRGSSYEQYF	TGTGCCAGCAGCACGGACAGGGGGTCCTCCTACGAGCAGTACTTC
TRBV19	TRBJ2-1	NA	NA	CASSLLNNEQFF	TGTGCCAGTAGTCTGCTGAACAATGAGCAGTTCTTC
TRBV14	TRBJ1-6	NA	NA	CASSQEVVARDNSPLHF	TGTGCCAGCAGCCAAGAGGTCGTAGCGAGGGATAATTCACCCCTCCACTTT
TRBV10-3	TRBJ2-3	NA	NA	CAIGQGQTDTQYF	TGTGCCATCGGGCAGGGCCAGACAGATACGCAGTATTTT
TRBV5-1	TRBJ2-5	NA	TRBD2	CASSFEQPGGTQYF	TGCGCCAGCAGCTTTGAACAACCGGGAGGGACCCAGTACTTC
TRBV7-2	TRBJ1-2	NA	NA	CASSLAVYGYTF	TGTGCCAGCAGCTTAGCCGTCTATGGCTACACCTTC
TRBV7-8	TRBJ1-5	NA	NA	CASSLGINQPQHF	TGTGCCAGCAGCTTAGGCATCAATCAGCCCCAGCATTTT
TRBV10-3	TRBJ2-1	NA	TRBD2	CATGGGAGGYNEQFF	TGTGCCACCGGAGGCGGAGCGGGGGGTTACAATGAGCAGTTCTTC
TRBV30	TRBJ2-1	NA	TRBD2	CAWSAGGKLNEQFF	TGTGCCTGGAGCGCCGGGGGGAAGCTCAATGAGCAGTTCTTC
TRBV29-1	TRBJ2-1	NA	TRBD1	CSVPGRDRGFNEQFF	TGCAGCGTTCCCGGGAGGGACAGGGGCTTCAATGAGCAGTTCTTC
TRBV6-5	TRBJ1-2	NA	NA	CASSPEGAYGYTF	TGTGCCAGCAGCCCCGAAGGGGCCTATGGCTACACCTTC
TRBV19	TRBJ2-1	NA	TRBD2	CASSILGLAEPVDEQFF	TGTGCCAGTAGTATTCTGGGACTAGCGGAACCGGTCGATGAGCAGTTCTTC
TRBV29-1	TRBJ2-3	NA	NA	CSAPTRPDTQYF	TGCAGCGCCCCGACCCGTCCAGATACGCAGTATTTT
TRBV30	TRBJ2-5	NA	NA	CAWRAQETQYF	TGTGCCTGGAGGGCCCAGGAGACCCAGTACTTC
TRBV24-1	TRBJ2-7	NA	NA	CATSASDRPTYEQYF	TGTGCCACCAGTGCCTCCGACAGGCCTACCTACGAGCAGTACTTC
TRBV14	TRBJ2-2	NA	NA	CASSYRATGELFF	TGTGCCAGCAGCTACAGGGCTACCGGGGAGCTGTTTTTT
TRBV18	TRBJ2-7	NA	TRBD1	CASSPLGQGAREQYF	TGTGCCAGCTCACCACTTGGACAGGGGGCGCGAGAGCAGTACTTC
TRBV3-1/TRBV3-2	TRBJ2-3	NA	NA	CASSQGGRDQGDTQYF	TGTGCCAGCAGCCAAGGGGGGCGGGACCAGGGAGATACGCAGTATTTT
TRBV3-1/TRBV3-2	TRBJ2-3	NA	NA	CASSPSTDTQYF	TGTGCCAGCAGCCCCAGCACAGATACGCAGTATTTT
TRBV15	TRBJ2-7	NA	TRBD2	CASRYQRGSSYEQYF	TGTGCCAGTCGATATCAGCGGGGGTCCTCCTACGAGCAGTACTTC
TRBV18	TRBJ2-1	NA	TRBD2	CASSPTLAGGPNEQFF	TGTGCCAGCTCGCCAACTCTAGCGGGGGGGCCAAATGAGCAGTTCTTC
TRBV29-1	TRBJ2-3	NA	NA	CSLQGGITDTQYF	TGCAGCCTACAAGGGGGGATCACAGATACGCAGTATTTT
TRBV11-2	TRBJ2-5	NA	NA	CASSLDWGGETQYF	TGTGCCAGCAGCTTAGATTGGGGTGGCGAGACCCAGTACTTC